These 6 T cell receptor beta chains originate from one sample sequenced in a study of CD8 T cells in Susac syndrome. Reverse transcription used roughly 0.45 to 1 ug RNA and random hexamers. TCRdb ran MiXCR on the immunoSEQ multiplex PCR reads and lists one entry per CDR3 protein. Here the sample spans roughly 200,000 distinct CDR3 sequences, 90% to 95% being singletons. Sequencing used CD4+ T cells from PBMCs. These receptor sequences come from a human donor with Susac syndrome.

CDR3 sequence reads: CASTRTQRETQYF. The DNA for the CDR3 is TGTGCCAGCACAAGGACCCAGAGAGAGACCCAGTACTTC. V is TRBV6-1 and J is TRBJ2-5, with D unclear. Trimming took 7 bases from V and 4 from J, leaving 13 bases between them. CDR3 size: 13 residues. Germline loops: CDR1 MNHNS, CDR2 SASEGT.

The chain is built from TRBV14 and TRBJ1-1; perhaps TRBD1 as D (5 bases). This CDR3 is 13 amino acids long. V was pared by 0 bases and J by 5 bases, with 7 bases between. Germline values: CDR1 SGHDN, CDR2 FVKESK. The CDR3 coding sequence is TGTGCCAGCAGCCAAGAACGGGGGACTGAAGCTTTCTTT. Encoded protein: CASSQERGTEAFF.

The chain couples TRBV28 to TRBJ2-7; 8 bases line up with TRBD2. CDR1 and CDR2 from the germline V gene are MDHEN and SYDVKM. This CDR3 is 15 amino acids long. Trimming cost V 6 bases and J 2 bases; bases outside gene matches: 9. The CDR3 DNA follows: TGTGCCAGCAGAACTAGCGGAGAGAGCCCCTACGAGCAGTACTTC. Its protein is CASRTSGESPYEQYF.

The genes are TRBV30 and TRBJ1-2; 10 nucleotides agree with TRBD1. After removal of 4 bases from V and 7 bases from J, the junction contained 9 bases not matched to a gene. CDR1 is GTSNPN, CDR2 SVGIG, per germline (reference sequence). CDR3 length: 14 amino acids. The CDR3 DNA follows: TGTGCCTGGACACAGACAGGGGGCTTAGGTGGCTACACCTTC. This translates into CAWTQTGGLGGYTF.

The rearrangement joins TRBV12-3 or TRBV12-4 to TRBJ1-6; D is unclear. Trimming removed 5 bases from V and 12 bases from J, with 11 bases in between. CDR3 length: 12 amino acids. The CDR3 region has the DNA TGTGCCAGCAGTCTACGACCCTTACCCCTCCACTTT. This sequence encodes CASSLRPLPLHF.

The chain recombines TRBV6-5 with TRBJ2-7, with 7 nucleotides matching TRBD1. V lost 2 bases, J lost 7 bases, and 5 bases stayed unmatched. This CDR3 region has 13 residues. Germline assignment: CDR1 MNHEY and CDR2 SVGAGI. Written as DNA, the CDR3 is TGTGCCAGCAGTTACCACGGGACAGATGAGCAGTACTTC. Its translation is CASSYHGTDEQYF.